This T cell receptor (beta chain) stems from a study of cytomegalovirus exposure and HLA in healthy donors. With respect to this clone: Antigen unknown.

Findings and caveats of the study: Specificity for CMV antigens was confirmed in vitro for three of the CMV-associated chains. The study flagged around 160 TCR beta chains as cytomegalovirus-associated. Reported performance of the classifier showed diagnosis of cytomegalovirus status with high specificity and sensitivity.

The protocol was immunoSEQ multiplex PCR, while the TCRdb copy is restricted to in-frame clones and leaves out a portion. The table records 100,000 or so clones, about 85% of them present only once. The donors formed part of the roughly 120-subject validation cohort, distinct from the approximately 640-subject first cohort. V gave up 7 bases and J gave up 8 bases, with 11 bases separating them. Germline V gene data show CDR1 as MNHEY and CDR2 as SVGAGI. This CDR3 has 11 amino acids. The rearrangement joins TRBV6-5 to TRBJ1-2; no clear D gene. The sequenced material came from PBMCs. The sequence came from a woman between 18 and 29 years old in good health and CMV-seropositive. Here the CDR3 DNA reads TGTGCCAGCATGAGTGGAGGCGGCTACACCTTC. It translates to CASMSGGGYTF.